These 27 T cell receptor beta chains came from one sample sequenced in a study of T-cell reconstitution after alpha-beta-depleted transplantation in children. TCRbeta library construction was performed incorporating unique molecular identifiers. One entry per CDR3 protein results from TCRdb running MiXCR on the PCR reads. The table has around 960,000 distinct CDR3 sequences, around 30% seen once. The sample here was PBMCs, mostly from graft donor cells, taken 360 days after TCRalphabeta/CD19-depleted stem cell transplant. Receptors originate from a boy younger than two who had a stem cell transplant for SCID, so the T cells may come from the graft donor.

The chain combines TRBV11-2 with TRBJ2-2, with D tentatively TRBD1 (6 bases). The CDR3 runs to 17 residues. V was trimmed by 1 base and J by 1 base, leaving 13 bases between them. Looked up from germline, CDR1 is SGHAT and CDR2 is FQNNGV. In nucleotides, the CDR3 is TGTGCCAGCAGCTTAGGACTCCTGACAGGGAACACCGGGGAGCTGTTTTTT. Encoded protein: CASSLGLLTGNTGELFF.

This clonotype came up a few times. The chain has TRBV6-1 and TRBJ1-1, with a possible D match to TRBD1 (5 bases). The V gene's germline CDR1 is MNHNS and CDR2 SASEGT. V was clipped by 7 bases and J by 6 bases, with 21 bases between them. The CDR3 length is 15 residues. CDR3 region: CASTKAVPGSAEAFF. The CDR3, as DNA: TGTGCCAGCACCAAGGCAGTACCAGGGTCGGCTGAAGCTTTCTTT.

The rearrangement joins TRBV5-1 to TRBJ2-2; unclear D gene. Trimming removed 6 bases at V and 6 bases at J, with 18 bases between. This CDR3 is built from 15 residues. Per germline, CDR1 SGHRS and CDR2 YFSETQ. CDR3 protein: CASMWTANGAGELFF. CDR3 nucleotide sequence: TGCGCCAGCATGTGGACGGCGAATGGGGCCGGGGAGCTGTTTTTT.

This clonotype was detected only a few times. The chain uses TRBV5-1 and TRBJ2-6; D gene unclear. The germline V and J ends were trimmed by 0 bases and 6 bases, with 19 bases remaining between them. The CDR3 spans 18 residues. Looked up from germline, CDR1 is SGHRS and CDR2 is YFSETQ. CDR3 nucleotides: TGCGCCAGCAGCTTGGACGCACAGCTCTTTTCTAAGGCCAACGTCCTGACTTTC. This encodes CASSLDAQLFSKANVLTF.

The chain uses TRBV5-1 and TRBJ2-7; D may correspond to TRBD1 or TRBD2 (7 bases each). The CDR3 extends over 15 amino acids. Trimming shortened V by 0 bases and J by 6 bases, and 16 bases separated the two germline ends. CDR1 is SGHRS and CDR2 is YFSETQ in the germline V gene. The CDR3 sequence: CASSLVDRDYAEQYF. CDR3 in DNA: TGCGCCAGCAGCTTGGTCGACAGGGACTACGCCGAGCAGTACTTC. The full variable domain, completed using reference TRBV5-1 and TRBJ2-7, is KAGVTQTPRYLIKTRGQQVTLSCSPISGHRSVSWYQQTPGQGLQFLFEYFSETQRNKGNFPGRFSGRQFSNSRSEMNVSTLELGDSALYLCASSLVDRDYAEQYFGPGTRLTVT.

The rearrangement uses TRBV20-1 and TRBJ2-5; D may be TRBD1 (5 bases). The V end lost 0 bases, the J end lost 4 bases, and 15 bases lay between the germline ends. There are 15 residues in the CDR3. CDR1 is DFQATT, CDR2 SNEGSKA, per germline (reference sequence). The CDR3 bases are TGCAGTGCTAGAGATGCAAGGGGTAGGCGAGAGACCCAGTACTTC. Protein product: CSARDARGRRETQYF.

The chain is built from TRBV7-3 and TRBJ1-1; D is ambiguous. Trimming took 2 bases from V and 4 from J, leaving 8 bases between them. The germline gives CDR1 SGHTA, CDR2 FQGTGA. This CDR3 comprises 13 residues. CDR3 coding DNA: TGTGCCAGCAGCTTATCGGTCAGCACTGAAGCTTTCTTT. Its translation: CASSLSVSTEAFF.

The V gene is TRBV12-3 or TRBV12-4, the J gene TRBJ1-1; 7 nucleotides line up with TRBD1. Germline trimming cut 3 bases from V and 6 bases from J; bases unmatched to any gene: 7. The CDR3 sequence is 14 residues long. The CDR3 sequence is CASSLGRGRAEAFF. For the CDR3, the DNA is TGTGCCAGCAGTTTGGGTAGGGGGCGAGCTGAAGCTTTCTTT.

The rearrangement joins TRBV4-3 to TRBJ1-2; 8 nucleotides match TRBD1. The germline gives CDR1 LGHNA, CDR2 YSLEER. The CDR3 is made up of 16 amino acids. Trimming at V came to 1 base and at J to 7 bases, leaving 11 bases not matched to a gene. The CDR3 protein is CASSQVGPGQGAGYTF. CDR3 bases: TGCGCCAGCAGCCAAGTGGGACCAGGGCAGGGGGCTGGCTACACCTTC.

V and J are TRBV20-1 and TRBJ2-5; TRBD2 matches 7 bases. V lost 6 bases to trimming and J lost 7 bases; unmatched junction nucleotides: 11. Germline loops: CDR1 DFQATT, CDR2 SNEGSKA (reference sequence). The CDR3 extends over 13 amino acids. This CDR3 is CSALRPGGGTQYF. CDR3 DNA: TGCAGTGCCCTTCGACCAGGCGGGGGGACCCAGTACTTC.

The chain has TRBV20-1 and TRBJ2-3; possibly TRBD2 for D (5 bases). V was shortened by 6 bases and J by 3 bases, with 13 bases between the two germline ends. Germline-derived CDR1 and CDR2 are DFQATT and SNEGSKA (reference sequence). CDR3 length: 13 residues. CDR3 coding DNA: TGCAGTGCCCCCCCAACTAGAACAGATACGCAGTATTTT. It codes for CSAPPTRTDTQYF.

The rearrangement uses TRBV2 and TRBJ2-3, with D unclear. Trimming took 7 bases from V and 4 from J, leaving 15 bases between them. Germline CDR1 reads SNHLY; CDR2 reads FYNNEI. This CDR3 has 14 amino acids. DNA for the CDR3: TGTGCCAGCACTATCCCCGGTTGGGCAGATACGCAGTATTTT. As protein: CASTIPGWADTQYF.

This clonotype showed up just a few times. The V call is TRBV4-3, the J call TRBJ2-5, with 12 bases that match TRBD1. In germline, CDR1 is LGHNA, CDR2 YSLEER. V gave up 0 bases and J gave up 5 bases; unmatched junction bases: 13. The CDR3 runs 19 residues. The CDR3 sequence is CASSQDLSWGQGAAETQYF. The CDR3 coding sequence is TGCGCCAGCAGCCAAGATCTTTCGTGGGGACAGGGGGCCGCGGAGACCCAGTACTTC.

The chain carries TRBV12-3 or TRBV12-4 and TRBJ1-1; unclear D gene. The CDR3 is made up of 11 amino acids. The V and J ends lost 2 bases and 7 bases respectively, with 5 bases between them. The CDR3 DNA reads as TGTGCCAGCAGTTTATGGTATGAAGCTTTCTTT. Residues: CASSLWYEAFF.

A few counts support this clonotype. The chain employs TRBV5-1 and TRBJ2-2; D gene ambiguous. The V end lost 0 bases, the J end lost 3 bases, and 9 bases lay between the germline ends. The CDR3 has 15 amino acids. Germline CDR1 and CDR2: SGHRS and YFSETQ. Written as DNA, the CDR3 is TGCGCCAGCAGCTTGGAAGGCTTTCACACCGGGGAGCTGTTTTTT. The encoded protein is CASSLEGFHTGELFF.

This chain joins TRBV9 and TRBJ2-7; D possibly corresponds to TRBD2 (6 bases). The CDR3 runs 15 residues. The germline CDR1 and CDR2 sequences are SGDLS and YYNGEE. V was clipped by 3 bases and J by 6 bases, with 19 bases between them. The CDR3 loop reads CASSAGVGPPPEQYF. The CDR3 DNA follows: TGTGCCAGCAGCGCGGGGGTGGGACCCCCTCCCGAGCAGTACTTC.

This chain connects TRBV20-1 to TRBJ2-1; D not certain. The CDR3 runs 15 residues. CDR1 is DFQATT, CDR2 SNEGSKA, per germline (reference sequence). V was pared by 1 base and J by 5 bases, with 15 bases between. The CDR3 sequence is CSARGTSVYNNEQFF. CDR3 sequence (DNA): TGCAGTGCTAGAGGCACGTCGGTCTATAACAATGAGCAGTTCTTC.

The V gene is TRBV7-6, the J gene TRBJ2-7; D not resolved. Germline assignment: CDR1 SGHVS and CDR2 FNYEAQ. Deletions cut 0 bases from V and 0 bases from J, with 9 bases between. This CDR3 is built from 15 residues. CDR3 sequence: CASSLAYTSSYEQYF. The CDR3 nucleotides read TGTGCCAGCAGCTTAGCCTACACCAGCTCCTACGAGCAGTACTTC.

In its sample, this clonotype was seen a few times. This chain joins TRBV20-1 and TRBJ2-1; 8 bases are a match to TRBD2. CDR3 length equals 16 residues. CDR1 and CDR2 (germline): DFQATT, SNEGSKA (reference sequence). V gave up 5 bases and J gave up 8 bases; unmatched junction bases: 17. CDR3 region: CSAPSTWTSRTHEQFF. CDR3 sequence (DNA): TGCAGTGCTCCGAGCACATGGACTAGCAGAACCCATGAGCAGTTCTTC.

V gene TRBV5-1 combines with J gene TRBJ2-5, with TRBD2 identical over 9 bases. CDR1 and CDR2 from the germline V gene are SGHRS and YFSETQ. The CDR3 loop spans 13 amino acids. Germline trimming cut 7 bases from V and 2 bases from J; bases unmatched to any gene: 3. CDR3 coding DNA: TGCGCCAGCGGTAGCGGGGGTCAAGAGACCCAGTACTTC. Translated: CASGSGGQETQYF.

V and J are TRBV11-2 and TRBJ1-4; 10 bases fit TRBD1. J was trimmed by 7 bases and V by 5 bases; bases with no gene match: 7. Looked up from germline, CDR1 is SGHAT and CDR2 is FQNNGV. This CDR3 region has 15 residues. The CDR3, as DNA: TGTGCCAGCAGCGGTCAGACAGGGGGCGGTGAAAAACTGTTTTTT. It specifies CASSGQTGGGEKLFF.

The chain couples TRBV4-3 to TRBJ2-5, with TRBD1 identical over 7 bases. CDR1 is LGHNA, CDR2 YSLEER, per germline. CDR3 length: 16 residues. The V and J ends lost 4 bases and 6 bases, in that order; junction bases with no gene match: 14. The CDR3 here is CASSRGQAGVGKTQYF. The CDR3 DNA reads as TGCGCCAGCAGCCGAGGACAGGCAGGCGTTGGAAAGACCCAGTACTTC.

This rearrangement joins TRBV7-9 to TRBJ2-4; 9 bases match TRBD1. This CDR3 spans 16 amino acids. The V and J ends lost 5 bases and 3 bases, in that order; junction bases with no gene match: 8. CDR1 is SEHNR, CDR2 FQNEAQ, per germline (reference sequence). Here the CDR3 reads CASSKIPGQGKNIQYF. CDR3 DNA sequence: TGTGCCAGCAGCAAGATTCCGGGACAGGGCAAAAACATTCAGTACTTC. Full variable domain (remainder filled in from reference TRBV7-9 and TRBJ2-4): DTGVSQNPRHKITKRGQNVTFRCDPISEHNRLYWYRQTLGQGPEFLTYFQNEAQLEKSRLLSDRFSAERPKGSFSTLEIQRTEQGDSAMYLCASSKIPGQGKNIQYFGAGTRLSVL.

The V call is TRBV29-1, the J call TRBJ2-1; D is unclear. V shed 7 bases and J shed 4 bases, with 14 bases lying between them. Germline CDR1 and CDR2: SQVTM and ANQGSEA. This CDR3 region has 13 residues. The chain's CDR3 is CSALNGPYNEQFF. In DNA form, the CDR3 reads TGCAGCGCCCTTAACGGACCTTACAATGAGCAGTTCTTC.

The chain employs TRBV5-1 and TRBJ1-1; D is unresolved. The CDR3 runs 14 residues. Germline loops: CDR1 SGHRS, CDR2 YFSETQ. V lost 3 bases, J lost 0 bases, and 9 bases lay in between. CDR3 region: CASSSQVLNTEAFF. In DNA, the CDR3 is TGCGCCAGCAGCTCCCAGGTTTTGAACACTGAAGCTTTCTTT.

V is TRBV28 and J is TRBJ2-3; 7 nucleotides agree with TRBD2. The germline V gene has CDR1 MDHEN and CDR2 SYDVKM. V shed 1 base, J shed 3 bases, and the junction held 7 bases outside the gene matches. The CDR3 is 16 amino acids. The CDR3 nucleotides are TGTGCCAGCAGTTTATTGAGCGGGGCCCGAACAGATACGCAGTATTTT. Translating it yields CASSLLSGARTDTQYF.

In DNA form, the CDR3 reads TGTGCCAGCAGCCAAGGAACAGCTGAGCGGGGGCCCGTCCGCGAGCAGTATTTT. Residues: CASSQGTAERGPVREQYF. The chain combines TRBV3-1 with TRBJ2-3, with 8 bases that match TRBD2. CDR1 LGHDT and CDR2 YNNKEL come from the germline V gene (reference sequence). The CDR3 is made up of 18 amino acids. The junction had 20 bases not matched to a gene; V was cut back by 1 base and J by 11 bases.